This record looks at one T cell receptor (beta chain) sequence and its context. The V gene lost 5 bases and the J gene lost 3 bases, with 11 bases spanning the gap. CDR3 length equals 13 residues. The germline V gene has CDR1 MNHNY and CDR2 SVGAGI (reference sequence). This record belongs to a study of shared T cell receptors in the human thymus. TCRdb keeps only in-frame clones here, not all; method: immunoSEQ multiplex PCR. The sample lists over 65,000 clones, around 96% occurring once. The clonotype originates from a human donor. The sample was thymocytes. The V and J genes are TRBV6-6 and TRBJ2-7, with unresolved D. CDR3 sequence: CASSTSYNYEQYF. In nucleotides, the CDR3 is TGTGCCAGCAGTACAAGTTACAACTACGAGCAGTACTTC.